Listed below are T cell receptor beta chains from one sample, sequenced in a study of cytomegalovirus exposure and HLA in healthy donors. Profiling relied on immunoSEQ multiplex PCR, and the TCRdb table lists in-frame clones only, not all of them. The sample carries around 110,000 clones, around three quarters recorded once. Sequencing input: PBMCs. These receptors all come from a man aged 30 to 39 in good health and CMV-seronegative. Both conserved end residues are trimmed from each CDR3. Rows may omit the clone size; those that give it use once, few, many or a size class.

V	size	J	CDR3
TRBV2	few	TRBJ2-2	ASTLGLAVNTGELF
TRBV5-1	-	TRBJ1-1	ASSLYRQDTEAF
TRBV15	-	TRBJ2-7	ATSTQAGLAGYEQY
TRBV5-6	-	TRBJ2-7	ASRGFRDTYYEQY
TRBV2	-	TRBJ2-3	ASSKLAGGVDTQY
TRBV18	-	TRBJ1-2	ASSREENYYGYT
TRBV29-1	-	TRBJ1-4	SVAQTGATNEKLF
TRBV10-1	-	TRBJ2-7	ASRHQGARANEQY
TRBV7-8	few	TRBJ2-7	ASREPGSYEQY
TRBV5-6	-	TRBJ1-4	ASSLGGDLSRNEKLF
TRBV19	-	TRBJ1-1	ASSMVTGGPEAF
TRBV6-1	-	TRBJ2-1	ASRGRGQGSEQF
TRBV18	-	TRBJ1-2	ASSPPMAQGDYGYT
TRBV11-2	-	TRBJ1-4	ASSLRESTNEKLF
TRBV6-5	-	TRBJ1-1	ASRWTGKTEAF
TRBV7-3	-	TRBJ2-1	ASSLSIGTTQTAEQF
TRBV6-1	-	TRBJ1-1	ASRIQGNTEAF
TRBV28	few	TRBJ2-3	ASSLAGGGTDTQY
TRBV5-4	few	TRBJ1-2	ASSWVTGANYGYT
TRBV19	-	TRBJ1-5	ASRNIRGPQH
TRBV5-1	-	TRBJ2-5	ASRLHPYEQY
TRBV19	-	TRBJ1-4	ASSQGNEKLF